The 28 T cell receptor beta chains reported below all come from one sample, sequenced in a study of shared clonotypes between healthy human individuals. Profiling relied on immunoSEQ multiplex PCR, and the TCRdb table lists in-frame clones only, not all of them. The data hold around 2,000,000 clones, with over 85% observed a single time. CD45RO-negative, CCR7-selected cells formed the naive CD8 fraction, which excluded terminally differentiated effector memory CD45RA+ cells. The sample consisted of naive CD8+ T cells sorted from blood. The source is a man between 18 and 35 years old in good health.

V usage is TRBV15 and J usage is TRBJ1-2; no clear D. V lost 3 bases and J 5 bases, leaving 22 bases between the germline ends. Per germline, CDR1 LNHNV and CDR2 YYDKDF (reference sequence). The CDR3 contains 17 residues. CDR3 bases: TGTGCCACCAGCAGGAGAAACACCATGATTCGGGAATATGGCTACACCTTC. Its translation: CATSRRNTMIREYGYTF.

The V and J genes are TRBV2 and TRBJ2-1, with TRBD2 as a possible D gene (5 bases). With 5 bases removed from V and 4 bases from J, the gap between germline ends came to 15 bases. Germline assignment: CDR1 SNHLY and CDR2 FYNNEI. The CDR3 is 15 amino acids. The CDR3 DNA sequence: TGTGCCAGCAGTTTACTAGACATAAGTTACAATGAGCAGTTCTTC. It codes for CASSLLDISYNEQFF. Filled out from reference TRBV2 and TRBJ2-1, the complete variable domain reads EPEVTQTPSHQVTQMGQEVILRCVPISNHLYFYWYRQILGQKVEFLVSFYNNEISEKSEIFDDQFSVERPDGSNFTLKIRSTKLEDSAMYFCASSLLDISYNEQFFGPGTRLTVL.

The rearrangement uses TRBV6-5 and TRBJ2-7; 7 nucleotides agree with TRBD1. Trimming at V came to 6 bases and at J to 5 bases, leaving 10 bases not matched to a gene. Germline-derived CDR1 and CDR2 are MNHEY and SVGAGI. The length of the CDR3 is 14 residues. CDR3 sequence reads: CASSSTTGIHEQYF. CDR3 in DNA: TGTGCCAGCAGCTCTACGACAGGGATCCACGAGCAGTACTTC.

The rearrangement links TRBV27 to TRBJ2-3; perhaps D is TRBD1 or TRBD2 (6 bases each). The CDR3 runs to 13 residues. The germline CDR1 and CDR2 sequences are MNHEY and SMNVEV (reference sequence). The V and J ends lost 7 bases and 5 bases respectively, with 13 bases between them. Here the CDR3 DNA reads TGTGCCAGCAAACTCAGGGGAGGAGATACGCAGTATTTT. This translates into CASKLRGGDTQYF.

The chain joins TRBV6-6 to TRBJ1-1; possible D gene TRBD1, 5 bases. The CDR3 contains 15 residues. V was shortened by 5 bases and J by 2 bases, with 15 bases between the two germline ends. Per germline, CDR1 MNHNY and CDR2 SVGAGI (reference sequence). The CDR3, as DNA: TGTGCCAGCAGTACGGGACTGGAGGGAAACACTGAAGCTTTCTTT. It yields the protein CASSTGLEGNTEAFF.

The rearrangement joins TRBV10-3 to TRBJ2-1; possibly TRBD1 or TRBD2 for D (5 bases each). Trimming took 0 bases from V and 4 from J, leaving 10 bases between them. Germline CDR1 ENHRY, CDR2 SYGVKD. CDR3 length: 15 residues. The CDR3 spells CAISESWDQYNEQFF. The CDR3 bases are TGTGCCATCAGTGAGTCGTGGGACCAATACAATGAGCAGTTCTTC.

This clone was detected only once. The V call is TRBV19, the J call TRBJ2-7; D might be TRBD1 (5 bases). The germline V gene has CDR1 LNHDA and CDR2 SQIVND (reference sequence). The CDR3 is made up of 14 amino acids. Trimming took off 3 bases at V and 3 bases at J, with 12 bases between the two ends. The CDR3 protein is CASSIAGGHYEQYF. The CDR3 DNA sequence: TGTGCCAGTAGTATCGCCGGTGGACACTACGAGCAGTACTTC.

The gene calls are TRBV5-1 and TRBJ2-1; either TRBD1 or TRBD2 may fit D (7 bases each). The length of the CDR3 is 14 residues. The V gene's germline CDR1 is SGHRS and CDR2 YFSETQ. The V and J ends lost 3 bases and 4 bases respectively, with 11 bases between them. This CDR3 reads CASSSGGQYNEQFF. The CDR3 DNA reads TGCGCCAGCAGCTCGGGGGGACAGTACAATGAGCAGTTCTTC.

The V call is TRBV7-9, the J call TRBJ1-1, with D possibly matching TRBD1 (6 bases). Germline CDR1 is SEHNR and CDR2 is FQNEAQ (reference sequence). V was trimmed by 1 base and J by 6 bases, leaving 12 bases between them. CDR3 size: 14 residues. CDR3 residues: CASSLDAGEAEAFF. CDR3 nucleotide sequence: TGTGCCAGCAGCTTAGACGCAGGGGAAGCTGAAGCTTTCTTT.

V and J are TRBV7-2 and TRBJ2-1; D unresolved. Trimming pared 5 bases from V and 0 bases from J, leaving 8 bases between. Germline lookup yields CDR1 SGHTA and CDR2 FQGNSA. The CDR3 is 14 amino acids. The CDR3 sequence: CASSLMGSYNEQFF. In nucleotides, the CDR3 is TGTGCCAGCAGCCTGATGGGCTCCTACAATGAGCAGTTCTTC.

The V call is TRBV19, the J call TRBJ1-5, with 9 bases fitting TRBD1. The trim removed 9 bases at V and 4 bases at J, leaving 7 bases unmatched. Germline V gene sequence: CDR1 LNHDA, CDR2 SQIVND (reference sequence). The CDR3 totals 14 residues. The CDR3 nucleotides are TGTGCCAGCCGGGACAGGGCCTATAATCAGCCCCAGCATTTT. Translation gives CASRDRAYNQPQHF.

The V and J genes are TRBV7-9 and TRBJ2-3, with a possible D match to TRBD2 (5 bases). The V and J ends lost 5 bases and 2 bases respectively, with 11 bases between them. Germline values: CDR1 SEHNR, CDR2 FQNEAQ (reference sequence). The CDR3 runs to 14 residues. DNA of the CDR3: TGTGCCAGCAGCGTCGACTACGACACAGATACGCAGTATTTT. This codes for CASSVDYDTDTQYF.

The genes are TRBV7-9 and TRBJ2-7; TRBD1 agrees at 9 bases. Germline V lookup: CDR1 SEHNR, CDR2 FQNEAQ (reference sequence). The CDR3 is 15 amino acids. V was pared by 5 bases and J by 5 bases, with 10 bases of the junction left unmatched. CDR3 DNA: TGTGCCAGCAGCGGGACCGGGACAGGGATGAACGAGCAGTACTTC. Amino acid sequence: CASSGTGTGMNEQYF. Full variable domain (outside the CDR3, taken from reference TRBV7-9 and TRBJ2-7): DTGVSQNPRHKITKRGQNVTFRCDPISEHNRLYWYRQTLGQGPEFLTYFQNEAQLEKSRLLSDRFSAERPKGSFSTLEIQRTEQGDSAMYLCASSGTGTGMNEQYFGPGTRLTVT.

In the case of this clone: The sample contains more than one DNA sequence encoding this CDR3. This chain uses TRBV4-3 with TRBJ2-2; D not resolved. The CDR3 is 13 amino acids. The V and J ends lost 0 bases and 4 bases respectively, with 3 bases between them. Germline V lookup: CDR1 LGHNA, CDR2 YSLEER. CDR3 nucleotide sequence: TGCGCCAGCAGCCAAGATCGCACCGGGGAGCTGTTTTTT. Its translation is CASSQDRTGELFF.

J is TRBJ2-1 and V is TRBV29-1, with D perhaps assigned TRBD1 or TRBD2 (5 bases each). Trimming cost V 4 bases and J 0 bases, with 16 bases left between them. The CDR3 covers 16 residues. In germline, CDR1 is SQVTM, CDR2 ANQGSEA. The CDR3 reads CSVVSRGPSSYNEQFF. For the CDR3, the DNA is TGCAGCGTTGTTTCGAGGGGCCCAAGCTCCTACAATGAGCAGTTCTTC.

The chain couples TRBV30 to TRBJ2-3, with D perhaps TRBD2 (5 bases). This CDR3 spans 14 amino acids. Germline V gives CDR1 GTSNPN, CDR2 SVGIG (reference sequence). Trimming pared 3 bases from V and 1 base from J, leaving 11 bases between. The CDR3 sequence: CAWSLASGTDTQYF. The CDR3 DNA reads TGTGCCTGGAGCCTAGCCTCTGGCACAGATACGCAGTATTTT.

The CDR3 DNA is TGCGCCAGCAGGCCGGCAGCGGGATCGTACACAGATACGCAGTATTTT. It translates to CASRPAAGSYTDTQYF. The J gene is TRBJ2-3, the V gene TRBV4-1, with 7 bases lining up with TRBD2. The CDR3 consists of 16 residues. The V and J ends lost 6 bases and 2 bases, in that order; junction bases with no gene match: 11. Germline V gene data show CDR1 as MGHRA and CDR2 as YSYEKL.

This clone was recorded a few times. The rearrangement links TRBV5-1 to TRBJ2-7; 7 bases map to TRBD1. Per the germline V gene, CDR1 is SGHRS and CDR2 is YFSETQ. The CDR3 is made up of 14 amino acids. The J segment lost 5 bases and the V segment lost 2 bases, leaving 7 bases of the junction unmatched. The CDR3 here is CASSFRGILDEQYF. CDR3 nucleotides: TGCGCCAGCAGCTTCAGGGGGATTCTCGACGAGCAGTACTTC.

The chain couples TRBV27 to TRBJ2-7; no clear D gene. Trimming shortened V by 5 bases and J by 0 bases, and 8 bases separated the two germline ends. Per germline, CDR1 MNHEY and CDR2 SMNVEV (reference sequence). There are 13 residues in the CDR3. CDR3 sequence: CASSRENSYEQYF. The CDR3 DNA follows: TGTGCCAGCAGTAGGGAAAACTCCTACGAGCAGTACTTC.

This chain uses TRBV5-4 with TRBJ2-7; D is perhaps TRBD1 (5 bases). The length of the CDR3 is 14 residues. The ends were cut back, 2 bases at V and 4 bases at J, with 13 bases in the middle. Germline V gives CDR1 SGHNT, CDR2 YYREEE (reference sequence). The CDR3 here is CASSLGDRRYEQYF. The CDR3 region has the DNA TGTGCCAGCAGCTTAGGCGACAGAAGATACGAGCAGTACTTC.

In DNA, the CDR3 is TGTGCCAGCAGGCTGACCCAGGGGGCTGGCTATGGCTACACCTTC. Amino acids: CASRLTQGAGYGYTF. The chain employs TRBV6-1 and TRBJ1-2; 8 positions match TRBD1. The junction had 10 bases not matched to a gene; V was cut back by 6 bases and J by 4 bases. The CDR3 consists of 15 residues. From germline, CDR1 is MNHNS and CDR2 SASEGT.

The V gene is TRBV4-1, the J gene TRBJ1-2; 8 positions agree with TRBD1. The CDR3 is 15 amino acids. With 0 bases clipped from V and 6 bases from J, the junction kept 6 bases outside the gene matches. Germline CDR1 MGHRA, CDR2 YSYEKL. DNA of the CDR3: TGCGCCAGCAGCCAAGATCGGGACAGGTTCGATGGCTACACCTTC. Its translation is CASSQDRDRFDGYTF.

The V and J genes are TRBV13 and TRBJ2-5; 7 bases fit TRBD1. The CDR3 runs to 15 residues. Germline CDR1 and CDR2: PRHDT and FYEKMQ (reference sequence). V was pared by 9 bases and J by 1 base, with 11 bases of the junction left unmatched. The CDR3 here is CASRRVGTAQETQYF. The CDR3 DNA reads TGTGCCAGTAGGCGGGTAGGGACAGCCCAAGAGACCCAGTACTTC.

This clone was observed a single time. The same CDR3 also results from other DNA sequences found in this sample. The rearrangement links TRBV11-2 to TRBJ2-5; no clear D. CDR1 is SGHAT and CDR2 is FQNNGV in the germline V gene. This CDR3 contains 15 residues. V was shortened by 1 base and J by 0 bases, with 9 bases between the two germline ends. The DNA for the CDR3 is TGTGCCAGCAGCTTAGGGCCCCCATACCAAGAGACCCAGTACTTC. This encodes CASSLGPPYQETQYF. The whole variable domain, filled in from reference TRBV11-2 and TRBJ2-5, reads EAGVAQSPRYKIIEKRQSVAFWCNPISGHATLYWYQQILGQGPKLLIQFQNNGVVDDSQLPKDRFSAERLKGVDSTLKIQPAKLEDSAVYLCASSLGPPYQETQYFGPGTRLLVL.

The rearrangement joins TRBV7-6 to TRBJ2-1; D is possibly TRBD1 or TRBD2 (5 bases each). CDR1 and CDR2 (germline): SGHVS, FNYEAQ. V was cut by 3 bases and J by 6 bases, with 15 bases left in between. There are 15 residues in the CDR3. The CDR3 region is CASSLGRNPANEQFF. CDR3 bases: TGTGCCAGCAGCTTGGGACGCAATCCAGCCAATGAGCAGTTCTTC. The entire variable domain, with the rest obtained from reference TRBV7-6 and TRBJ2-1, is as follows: GAGVSQSPRYKVTKRGQDVALRCDPISGHVSLYWYRQALGQGPEFLTYFNYEAQQDKSGLPNDRFSAERPEGSISTLTIQRTEQRDSAMYRCASSLGRNPANEQFFGPGTRLTVL.

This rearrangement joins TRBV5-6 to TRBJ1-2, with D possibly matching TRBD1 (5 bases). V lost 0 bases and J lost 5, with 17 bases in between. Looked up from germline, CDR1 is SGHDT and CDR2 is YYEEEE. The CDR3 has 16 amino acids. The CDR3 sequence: CASSLESGQALYGYTF. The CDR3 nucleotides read TGTGCCAGCAGCTTGGAAAGTGGACAAGCACTTTATGGCTACACCTTC. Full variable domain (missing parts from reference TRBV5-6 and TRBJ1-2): DAGVTQSPTHLIKTRGQQVTLRCSPKSGHDTVSWYQQALGQGPQFIFQYYEEEERQRGNFPDRFSGHQFPNYSSELNVNALLLGDSALYLCASSLESGQALYGYTFGSGTRLTVV.

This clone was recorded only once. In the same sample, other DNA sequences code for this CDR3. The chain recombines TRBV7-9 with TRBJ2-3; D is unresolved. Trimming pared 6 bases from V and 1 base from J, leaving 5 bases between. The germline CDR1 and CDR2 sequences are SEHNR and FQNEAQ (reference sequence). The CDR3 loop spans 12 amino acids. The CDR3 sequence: CASSSGTDTQYF. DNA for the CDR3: TGTGCCAGCAGTTCTGGCACAGATACGCAGTATTTT.

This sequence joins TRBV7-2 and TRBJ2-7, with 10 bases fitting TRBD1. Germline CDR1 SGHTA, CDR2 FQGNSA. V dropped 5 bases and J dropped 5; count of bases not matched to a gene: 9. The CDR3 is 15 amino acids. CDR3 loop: CASSPGGTGDHEQYF. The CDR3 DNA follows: TGTGCCAGCAGCCCAGGTGGGACAGGGGACCACGAGCAGTACTTC.